One T cell receptor (beta chain) is described in this entry. Its antigen remains unidentified. No base-level quality is on record; no much larger clone is a single base apart. Another Seattle source contributed samples from volunteer blood donors who had recovered from COVID-19. Collaborating institutions collected whole blood in K2EDTA tubes following their own protocols. For TCRbeta analysis, collaborators shipped samples in one of three forms: frozen whole blood, isolated PBMCs, or DNA extracted from either of those sample types. This specimen belongs to a study of blood T cell repertoires in COVID-19 (dated by TCRdb to the early 2020s). Notes on the research overall: Collaborator samples came from the United States, Italy and Spain and covered acute and convalescent phases of COVID-19. A de-identified subject ID, COVID-19 status, age in years and sex were almost always included in the sample metadata. Samples were obtained from the ongoing ImmuneRACE study (first 160 participants) and from approximately 1,200 subjects provided by 6 global collaborators. Subjects who had been exposed to COVID-19, were actively infected with it, or had recovered from it provided the deeply sampled blood TCRbeta repertoires that made up the dataset. The repertoires were made available in a free public database intended to serve as a resource for research on the immune response to SARS-CoV-2. The prospective study material was composed of cDNA or gDNA derived from T cells, B-cell-depleted T cells, or PBMCs. HLA class I and class II types, where available, came from metadata supplied by the sample provider rather than from assay-based typing. What the study reported, not specific to this receptor: The amount of clinical and demographic metadata varied by source and participant and was provided uncurated.

TCRbeta CDR3 regions were amplified from genomic DNA by means of the immunoSEQ Assay, a bias-controlled multiplex PCR. Regarding the original processing steps: Nucleated cell counts per sample were estimated from amplification of reference gene primers within the assay. To quantify the absolute abundance of each unique TCRbeta CDR3 rearrangement, sequence reads were collapsed and filtered. Productive Simpson clonality was computed per sample as the square root of Simpson's diversity index over productive rearrangements. The immuneACCESS repertoire file appears here via TCRdb, limited to in-frame rearrangements. These files lack a portion of the clones; in checked studies, under half of the deficit traces to unresolved V genes, and the cause of the others is not known. The V and J calls and the clone size are those of that table, but D and trimming were determined from the DNA. For this sample the table gives about 190,000 clones, of which roughly 80% were detected only once. The top ten constitute roughly 14% of the sample.

The CDR3 runs 19 residues from the cysteine to the phenylalanine. The kept DNA is CDR3 alone, 57 bases in frame from the first base. The germline V gene encodes CDR1 KGHSH and CDR2 LQKENI. Trimmed from V: 1 base; trimmed from J: 3 bases; junction bases lacking a gene match: 14. The origin of this receptor is a man aged 45 to 65 who had recovered from COVID-19. Input material: peripheral blood. Rearrangement joined TRBV18 to TRBJ2-2; TRBD1 lines up with 7 middle nucleotides. The CDR3 reads CASSPRMTGLLTDTGELFF. In nucleotide form, the sequence is TGTGCCAGCTCACCACGGATGACAGGGCTGCTTACCGACACCGGGGAGCTGTTTTTT. The CDR3 plus the reference TRBV18 and TRBJ2-2 genes for the other parts give the full variable domain: NAGVMQNPRHLVRRRGQEARLRCSPMKGHSHVYWYRQLPEEGLKFMVYLQKENIIDESGMPKERFSAEFPKEGPSILRIQQVVRGDSAAYFCASSPRMTGLLTDTGELFFGEGSRLTVL.